Below are 24 T cell receptor beta chains sequenced from a single sample in a study of blood T cells in healthy people across ages. A second about 6 to 11 cycle PCR used barcoded and J-beta primers. In TCRdb, the 5' RACE reads were re-called with MiXCR into one record per CDR3 protein. The data contain about 1,500,000 distinct CDR3 sequences, about 40% of them singletons. What was sequenced was blood. The receptors shown here come from a woman under 30 in good health.

The chain is built from TRBV2 and TRBJ2-5; D gene uncertain. The last part of the DNA fits TRBJ2-7 better; the J call may be wrong. Germline assignment: CDR1 SNHLY and CDR2 FYNNEI. This CDR3 contains 14 residues. CDR3 sequence (DNA): TGTGCCAGCAGTGGACACCCCCCTCCAGACGAGCAGTACTTC. Amino acids: CASSGHPPPDEQYF.

This chain links TRBV6-5 with TRBJ2-7; D is perhaps TRBD2 (6 bases). CDR3 length: 15 amino acids. The germline CDR1 and CDR2 sequences are MNHEY and SVGAGI. V was cut by 6 bases and J by 6 bases, with 21 bases left in between. In nucleotides, the CDR3 is TGTGCCAGCAGCGGCGGGGAATCCATAGCCGGCGAGCAGTACTTC. This encodes CASSGGESIAGEQYF.

V usage is TRBV2 and J usage is TRBJ1-2; D gene uncertain. This CDR3 contains 13 residues. Germline CDR1 is SNHLY and CDR2 is FYNNEI. Deletions cut 0 bases from V and 5 bases from J, with 7 bases between. The CDR3 loop is CASSEATKYGYTF. In DNA, the CDR3 is TGTGCCAGCAGTGAAGCGACGAAGTATGGCTACACCTTC.

A few counts support this clonotype. J is TRBJ2-7 and V is TRBV2; TRBD2 agrees at 8 bases. V lost 7 bases, J lost 0 bases, and 8 bases stayed unmatched. There are 15 residues in the CDR3. Germline assignment: CDR1 SNHLY and CDR2 FYNNEI. CDR3 residues: CASNREGIISYEQYF. The CDR3 DNA is TGTGCCAGCAATCGGGAGGGAATAATCTCCTACGAGCAGTACTTC.

This clonotype appeared many times. This chain links TRBV29-1 with TRBJ2-7, with D tentatively TRBD2 (5 bases). This CDR3 has 15 residues. Germline CDR1 and CDR2: SQVTM and ANQGSEA. V lost 2 bases and J lost 2, with 16 bases in between. The CDR3 sequence: CSVESGFGITYEQYF. CDR3 DNA sequence: TGCAGCGTTGAATCGGGGTTTGGGATCACCTACGAGCAGTACTTC.

V is TRBV27 and J is TRBJ2-2; unclear D gene. Germline assignment: CDR1 MNHEY and CDR2 SMNVEV (reference sequence). V lost 0 bases and J 9 bases, leaving 11 bases between the germline ends. The CDR3 has 14 residues. CDR3 bases: TGTGCCAGCAGTTTATCCCGAAGCCCCCGGGAGCTGTTTTTT. This encodes CASSLSRSPRELFF.

This chain links TRBV4-1 with TRBJ1-4; 8 nucleotides line up with TRBD1. After removal of 2 bases from V and 0 bases from J, the junction contained 5 bases not matched to a gene. The germline V gene encodes CDR1 MGHRA and CDR2 YSYEKL. CDR3 length: 17 amino acids. CDR3 sequence (DNA): TGCGCCAGCAGCCAACGAATACAGGGGGCAACTAATGAAAAACTGTTTTTT. Its translation: CASSQRIQGATNEKLFF.

Here the CDR3 DNA reads TGCAGTGCTAGAGATAAGGGGACTAGCGTCGAGACCCAGTACTTC. The encoded protein is CSARDKGTSVETQYF. The chain is built from TRBV20-1 and TRBJ2-5; 10 nucleotides line up with TRBD2. Trimming removed 0 bases from V and 5 bases from J; junction bases left unmatched: 6. The CDR3 runs 15 residues. CDR1 is DFQATT, CDR2 SNEGSKA, per germline (reference sequence).

The V gene is TRBV4-2, the J gene TRBJ2-1; tentative D call: TRBD2 (6 bases). CDR3 length: 16 residues. Germline CDR1 LGHNA, CDR2 YNFKEQ. Trimming took off 0 bases at V and 5 bases at J, with 14 bases between the two ends. The CDR3 reads CASSQDRGLPNNEQFF. In DNA form, the CDR3 reads TGTGCCAGCAGCCAAGATCGCGGACTACCTAACAATGAGCAGTTCTTC.

The chain employs TRBV20-1 and TRBJ2-1, with 7 bases matching TRBD1. This CDR3 has 12 amino acids. Germline-derived CDR1 and CDR2 are DFQATT and SNEGSKA (reference sequence). CDR3 in amino acids: CSSGQPGYEQFF. The CDR3 DNA sequence: TGCAGCTCGGGACAGCCAGGCTATGAGCAGTTCTTC.

In the case of this clonotype: At one boundary the junction diverges from the germline segment, which might be a read error. This chain joins TRBV5-1 and TRBJ2-5; D could derive from TRBD1 or TRBD2 (5 bases each). The germline gives CDR1 SGHRS, CDR2 YFSETQ. CDR3 length: 15 amino acids. The CDR3 DNA reads TGCGCCAGCAGCCAGACGGGGACCCCCGAAGAGACCCAGTGCTTC. Its translation: CASSQTGTPEETQCF.

V usage is TRBV6-6 and J usage is TRBJ2-2; D is uncertain. The V end lost 0 bases, the J end lost 8 bases, and 7 bases lay between the germline ends. The CDR3 is 13 amino acids. Germline values: CDR1 MNHNY, CDR2 SVGAGI (reference sequence). The CDR3, as DNA: TGTGCCAGCAGTTACTCGAGTTTAGGGGAGCTGTTTTTT. This sequence encodes CASSYSSLGELFF.

This clonotype showed up just a few times. This sequence joins TRBV20-1 and TRBJ1-5, with D perhaps matching TRBD1 (5 bases). The CDR3 has 16 amino acids. Germline V gene lookup returns CDR1 DFQATT and CDR2 SNEGSKA (reference sequence). Trimming left V 1 base short and J 0 bases short, with 13 bases between. CDR3 bases: TGCAGTGCTAGAGGTATCGACAGACATAGCAATCAGCCCCAGCATTTT. Its translation: CSARGIDRHSNQPQHF.

This sequence joins TRBV5-1 and TRBJ2-1; 7 bases are a match to TRBD1. The germline V gene has CDR1 SGHRS and CDR2 YFSETQ. V trimming: 5 bases; J trimming: 10 bases; junction bases outside the gene matches: 6. CDR3 size: 12 residues. The CDR3 region is CASSRQGREQFF. CDR3 coding DNA: TGCGCCAGCAGTAGACAGGGACGAGAGCAGTTCTTC.

The rearrangement joins TRBV4-1 to TRBJ1-5, with D possibly matching TRBD1 (6 bases). The CDR3 consists of 17 residues. Germline V CDR1 and CDR2: MGHRA, YSYEKL. The V end lost 0 bases, the J end lost 6 bases, and 18 bases lay between the germline ends. The CDR3 region has the DNA TGCGCCAGCAGCCAAGATATGTGGGCAGGGGTGGGTCAGCCCCAGCATTTT. Translation: CASSQDMWAGVGQPQHF.

The chain uses TRBV29-1 and TRBJ1-2; D is uncertain. The germline gives CDR1 SQVTM, CDR2 ANQGSEA. V dropped 0 bases and J dropped 6 bases, with 14 bases sitting between them. The CDR3 consists of 14 residues. The CDR3 sequence: CSVEEFAPKDGYTF. The CDR3 nucleotides are TGCAGCGTTGAAGAATTCGCCCCCAAAGATGGCTACACCTTC.

The V gene is TRBV30, the J gene TRBJ1-4, with D possibly TRBD1 on 6 matching bases. Germline loops: CDR1 GTSNPN, CDR2 SVGIG (reference sequence). The CDR3 runs 15 residues. V shed 0 bases and J shed 3 bases, with 11 bases lying between them. The CDR3 DNA reads TGTGCCTGGAGTGTATGGGGGGGCGCTAATGAAAAACTGTTTTTT. Translation: CAWSVWGGANEKLFF.

This clonotype was observed a few times. J is TRBJ2-7 and V is TRBV27; the D gene is possibly TRBD1 (6 bases). Per the germline V gene, CDR1 is MNHEY and CDR2 is SMNVEV (reference sequence). The CDR3 totals 16 residues. V shed 2 bases and J shed 4 bases, with 18 bases lying between them. The CDR3 protein is CASSLRLQGNHYEQYF. The CDR3 DNA follows: TGTGCCAGCAGTTTAAGGCTACAGGGTAACCATTACGAGCAGTACTTC.

The chain's CDR3 is CASSQGLARLLTQYF. CDR3 nucleotides: TGTGCCAGCAGCCAGGGACTAGCAAGGCTCCTTACGCAGTATTTT. This rearrangement joins TRBV7-2 to TRBJ2-3; 9 nucleotides agree with TRBD2. Trimming took 5 bases from V and 8 from J; bases not matched to a gene: 11. Germline V gene data show CDR1 as SGHTA and CDR2 as FQGNSA. This CDR3 is 15 amino acids long. The full variable domain, completed using reference TRBV7-2 and TRBJ2-3, is GAGVSQSPSNKVTEKGKDVELRCDPISGHTALYWYRQSLGQGLEFLIYFQGNSAPDKSGLPSDRFSAERTGGSVSTLTIQRTQQEDSAVYLCASSQGLARLLTQYFGPGTRLTVL.

This clonotype was counted a few times. V is TRBV20-1 and J is TRBJ1-1; D call uncertain. Germline CDR1 reads DFQATT; CDR2 reads SNEGSKA (reference sequence). The CDR3 has 13 residues. The germline V and J ends were trimmed by 3 bases and 1 base, with 9 bases remaining between them. CDR3 residues: CSARQAGNTEAFF. The CDR3 DNA reads TGCAGTGCTAGGCAGGCAGGGAACACTGAAGCTTTCTTT.

The rearrangement joins TRBV21-1 to TRBJ2-5; the D call of TRBD1 is as the table states it, not checked on the DNA. TRBV21-1 is a pseudogene. This CDR3 has 19 amino acids. The CDR3 is CASSNWDREPTPSPETQYF. CDR3 coding DNA: TGTGCCAGCAGCAATTGGGACAGGGAACCAACGCCTTCACCGGAGACCCAGTACTTC.

The V gene is TRBV7-9, the J gene TRBJ2-3; 8 nucleotides line up with TRBD2. V shed 7 bases and J 6 bases; nucleotides not matched to a gene: 9. CDR3 length: 14 amino acids. Per the germline V gene, CDR1 is SEHNR and CDR2 is FQNEAQ (reference sequence). DNA of the CDR3: TGTGCCAGCATCCCCGGGGGGGCGGGCGATACGCAGTATTTT. This sequence encodes CASIPGGAGDTQYF. Based on the CDR3 plus reference TRBV7-9 and TRBJ2-3, the full variable domain is DTGVSQNPRHKITKRGQNVTFRCDPISEHNRLYWYRQTLGQGPEFLTYFQNEAQLEKSRLLSDRFSAERPKGSFSTLEIQRTEQGDSAMYLCASIPGGAGDTQYFGPGTRLTVL.

The chain combines TRBV7-9 with TRBJ2-3; D not certain. Trimming pared 2 bases from V and 9 bases from J, leaving 9 bases between. The CDR3 is made up of 12 amino acids. Looked up from germline, CDR1 is SEHNR and CDR2 is FQNEAQ (reference sequence). CDR3 protein: CASSLIAGTQYF. The CDR3 nucleotides are TGTGCCAGCAGCTTAATAGCAGGAACGCAGTATTTT.

A word on this clonotype: This could be a read error, since a much larger clone is one nucleotide away. This rearrangement joins TRBV13 to TRBJ2-7; TRBD2 is a possible D gene (7 bases). This CDR3 has 14 residues. V was trimmed by 5 bases and J by 4 bases, leaving 15 bases between them. From germline, CDR1 is PRHDT and CDR2 FYEKMQ (reference sequence). CDR3 sequence: CASSPGGRLYEQYF. As DNA, the CDR3 is TGTGCCAGCAGCCCCGGGGGGCGATTATACGAGCAGTACTTC.